This T cell receptor (beta chain) was captured by sequencing in a study of vaccination effects on CD4 cells after COVID-19. On the study more broadly: After expansion with viral peptide pools in the ViraFEST assay, antigen-specific CD4+ T cells were sequenced. The study, taken as a whole, reports: A shortage of convalescent patients and an absence of early post-infection timepoints characterized the study.

Assay: immunoSEQ multiplex PCR; the TCRdb copy retains only in-frame clones and omits some. This table has around 50,000 clones, about three quarters appearing once. Between days 9 and 10 of culture, CD4+ T cells were separated out. According to PCR results, the person was infected with SARS-CoV-2 between March and December 2020. As concerns this clone: The target antigen is unknown.

The clonotype comes from a human donor who had a prior SARS-CoV-2 infection. The sequenced sample was CD4+ T cells from PBMCs cultured without peptide, obtained before COVID-19 vaccination.

CDR3 sequence reads: CASSSSSPNEKLFF. The CDR3 nucleotides are TGCGCCAGCAGCTCGAGCAGTCCCAATGAAAAACTGTTTTTT. The chain uses TRBV5-1 and TRBJ1-4, with no clear D. The CDR3 is made up of 14 amino acids. Germline V gives CDR1 SGHRS, CDR2 YFSETQ. V was clipped by 3 bases and J by 5 bases, with 11 bases between them.